The T cell receptor beta chain described here comes from a study of T cell repertoires in cytomegalovirus infection. Study details: In public TCR beta signatures, there were indications of both CMV infection and matching HLA type.

Whole-study results and caveats: Clonotype analysis showed dominance of the ex vivo response by HLA-C-restricted CMV-specific TCR beta clonotypes.

With 0 bases clipped from V and 2 bases from J, the junction kept 10 bases outside the gene matches. The germline CDR1 and CDR2 sequences are SNHLY and FYNNEI. The CDR3 spans 18 residues. From the reads, TCRdb called clonotypes with MiXCR, one entry per CDR3 protein. Of about 470,000 distinct CDR3 sequences in the sample, approximately 40% are singletons; the top ten hold 35% to 50%. This clonotype was recorded a few times. Antigen specificity is unknown. The chain joins TRBV2 to TRBJ2-5; TRBD1 aligns across 9 bases. This TCR was sampled from a human donor in good health (CMV status not recorded). Some clones in this sample may be carry-over from other donors' samples. Sequencing was performed on cultured PBMCs, taken from culture after CMV antigen stimulation. CDR3 protein: CASSEALGTGRAQETQYF. The CDR3 region has the DNA TGTGCCAGCAGTGAAGCGCTTGGGACAGGGCGCGCACAAGAGACCCAGTACTTC.